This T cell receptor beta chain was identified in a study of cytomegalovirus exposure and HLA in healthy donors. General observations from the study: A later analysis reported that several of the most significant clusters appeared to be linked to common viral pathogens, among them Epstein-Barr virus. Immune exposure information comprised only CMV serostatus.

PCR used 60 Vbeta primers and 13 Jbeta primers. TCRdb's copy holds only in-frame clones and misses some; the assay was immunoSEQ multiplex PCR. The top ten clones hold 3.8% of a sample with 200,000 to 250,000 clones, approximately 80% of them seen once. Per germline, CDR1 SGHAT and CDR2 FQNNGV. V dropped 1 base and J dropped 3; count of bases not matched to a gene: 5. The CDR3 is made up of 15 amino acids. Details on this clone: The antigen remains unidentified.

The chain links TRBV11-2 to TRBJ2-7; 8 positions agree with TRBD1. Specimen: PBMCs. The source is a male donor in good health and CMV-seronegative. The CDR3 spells CASSLARTGGYEQYF. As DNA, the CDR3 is TGTGCCAGCAGCTTAGCCCGCACAGGGGGCTACGAGCAGTACTTC.